The entry that follows covers one TCR beta chain sequence. With 0 bases clipped from V and 4 bases from J, the junction kept 2 bases outside the gene matches. Germline lookup yields CDR1 LGHDT and CDR2 YNNKEL (reference sequence). This CDR3 region has 15 residues. The data were taken from a study of blood T cell repertoires in COVID-19. Study details: COVID-19 samples, acute and convalescent, were from the United States, Italy and Spain. T cells, B-cell-depleted T cells, or PBMCs provided the cDNA or gDNA that served as material.

Generated by immunoSEQ multiplex PCR, the TCRdb table keeps only in-frame clones and is missing some. Among some 210,000 clones listed, about nine tenths were seen once. Sequencing used peripheral blood. The chain is built from TRBV3-1 (or the pseudogene TRBV3-2) and TRBJ2-1, with 8 bases fitting TRBD2. This clonotype was obtained from a man in his sixties who had recovered from COVID-19. CDR3 sequence: CASSQETSGYNEQFF. CDR3 coding DNA: TGTGCCAGCAGCCAAGAAACTAGCGGATACAATGAGCAGTTCTTC.